This TCR beta chain was captured by sequencing in a study of response to subunit inactivated influenza vaccine. Overall study results and limits: The authors put forward the suggestion that each seasonal influenza vaccination may bring in only a limited number of new T cells.

The table lists this clonotype with a few counts. What it recognizes is unknown. Per germline, CDR1 DFQATT and CDR2 SNEGSKA (reference sequence). Losses at the gene ends were 1 base for V and 12 bases for J; bases not matched to a gene: 7. This CDR3 is 14 amino acids long. TCRdb recomputed calls from the RT-PCR reads with MiXCR, one row per CDR3 protein. This repertoire shows roughly 760,000 distinct CDR3 sequences, 21% found once; its top ten account for roughly 10%. The V call is TRBV20-1, the J call TRBJ2-1, with TRBD2 matching 12 bases. Sequenced material: PBMCs from blood, taken less than 6 days after vaccination. This TCR came from a man aged 45 to 65 who received an inactivated influenza vaccine. In DNA, the CDR3 is TGCAGTGCTAGAGGAGGCCTAGCGGGAGGGGGGCAGTTCTTC. Amino acid sequence: CSARGGLAGGGQFF.